The next 29 T cell receptor beta chains were all read from a single sample in a study of blood T cell repertoires in COVID-19. Assay: immunoSEQ multiplex PCR; the TCRdb copy retains only in-frame clones and omits some. The top ten clones hold about 1% of a sample with about 370,000 clones, around 87% of them seen once. The source material was PBMCs or T cells enriched from blood (not recorded which). The receptors shown here come from a man between 18 and 29 years old who had recovered from COVID-19.

The chain employs TRBV30 and TRBJ2-5, with D possibly TRBD2 on 5 matching bases. Trimming took off 4 bases at V and 7 bases at J, with 19 bases between the two ends. The CDR3 extends over 14 amino acids. The germline V gene has CDR1 GTSNPN and CDR2 SVGIG (reference sequence). The CDR3, as DNA: TGTGCCTGGAACCAAGGACGGGGAATGAGGACCCAGTACTTC. The encoded protein is CAWNQGRGMRTQYF.

The rearrangement uses TRBV19 and TRBJ2-1; TRBD2 agrees at 7 bases. Germline V gene data show CDR1 as LNHDA and CDR2 as SQIVND (reference sequence). CDR3 length equals 19 residues. V shed 6 bases, J shed 0 bases, and the junction held 17 bases outside the gene matches. The CDR3 is CASRGGGETTWGSYNEQFF. The CDR3 region has the DNA TGTGCCAGTAGAGGTGGGGGGGAAACCACGTGGGGCTCCTACAATGAGCAGTTCTTC.

This chain links TRBV4-1 with TRBJ2-7; no reliable D call. Trimming cost V 2 bases and J 2 bases, with 7 bases left between them. The germline V gene encodes CDR1 MGHRA and CDR2 YSYEKL. The CDR3 runs 13 residues. CDR3 in DNA: TGCGCCAGCAGCCAAAATACAGCCTACGAGCAGTACTTC. Protein: CASSQNTAYEQYF.

The chain has TRBV7-9 and TRBJ1-1; 9 nucleotides line up with TRBD1. Per the germline V gene, CDR1 is SEHNR and CDR2 is FQNEAQ (reference sequence). V gave up 6 bases and J gave up 7 bases; unmatched junction bases: 9. The CDR3 consists of 14 residues. DNA for the CDR3: TGTGCCAGCAGACCTACAGGGGGCGACGTTGAAGCTTTCTTT. This gives the protein CASRPTGGDVEAFF.

The V and J genes are TRBV3-1 (or the pseudogene TRBV3-2) and TRBJ1-6; TRBD1 agrees at 7 bases. V was pared by 3 bases and J by 10 bases, with 12 bases of the junction left unmatched. Germline values: CDR1 LGHDT, CDR2 YNNKEL (reference sequence). This CDR3 contains 16 residues. The DNA for the CDR3 is TGTGCCAGCAGCCACCGAGGAGAGGGGGCAGTCTCACCCCTCCACTTT. It yields the protein CASSHRGEGAVSPLHF.

The chain recombines TRBV19 with TRBJ1-2, with 8 bases fitting TRBD1. Per germline, CDR1 LNHDA and CDR2 SQIVND (reference sequence). J gave up 1 base and V 5 bases, and 9 bases lay outside the gene matches. The CDR3 runs to 16 residues. CDR3 sequence: CASSPSGQVINYGYTF. Here the CDR3 DNA reads TGTGCCAGTAGTCCCTCGGGACAGGTGATTAACTATGGCTACACCTTC.

This clone occurred a few times. The V and J genes are TRBV28 and TRBJ1-6; D perhaps matches TRBD1 (5 bases). CDR1 and CDR2 from the germline V gene are MDHEN and SYDVKM. The CDR3 contains 14 residues. V gave up 4 bases and J gave up 7 bases, with 11 bases separating them. Written as DNA, the CDR3 is TGTGCCAGCAGTTGGGGACGGGAGAATTCACCCCTCCACTTT. This encodes CASSWGRENSPLHF.

V usage is TRBV11-2 and J usage is TRBJ1-6, with D possibly matching TRBD1 (6 bases). V was clipped by 1 base and J by 5 bases, with 9 bases between them. The CDR3 spans 15 residues. CDR1 is SGHAT and CDR2 is FQNNGV in the germline V gene. The CDR3 here is CASSLAGHNNSPLHF. The CDR3 DNA sequence: TGTGCCAGCAGCTTAGCGGGACACAATAATTCACCCCTCCACTTT. Complete variable domain (other parts from reference TRBV11-2 and TRBJ1-6): EAGVAQSPRYKIIEKRQSVAFWCNPISGHATLYWYQQILGQGPKLLIQFQNNGVVDDSQLPKDRFSAERLKGVDSTLKIQPAKLEDSAVYLCASSLAGHNNSPLHFGNGTRLTVT.

The chain couples TRBV3-1 (or the pseudogene TRBV3-2) to TRBJ2-1; possible D gene TRBD1, 6 bases. Germline assignment: CDR1 LGHDT and CDR2 YNNKEL (reference sequence). V shed 1 base and J shed 2 bases, with 12 bases lying between them. This CDR3 has 16 residues. The CDR3 region is CASSQGGQTTYNEQFF. In DNA, the CDR3 is TGTGCCAGCAGCCAAGGGGGGCAGACTACCTACAATGAGCAGTTCTTC.

The V and J genes are TRBV6-5 and TRBJ1-2; D is uncertain. This CDR3 spans 15 amino acids. The V gene lost 0 bases and the J gene lost 4 bases, with 12 bases spanning the gap. Germline V gene lookup returns CDR1 MNHEY and CDR2 SVGAGI. The CDR3 DNA follows: TGTGCCAGCAGTTACTCGGTTTTCTACGGCTATGGCTACACCTTC. It is translated as CASSYSVFYGYGYTF.

The J gene is TRBJ1-2, the V gene TRBV11-2; possible D gene TRBD1, 6 bases. CDR3 length: 14 residues. Trimming took off 5 bases at V and 7 bases at J, with 17 bases between the two ends. CDR1 and CDR2 (germline): SGHAT, FQNNGV. Here the CDR3 DNA reads TGTGCCAGCAGCCCGGGGGGCGGGGACGGTGGCTACACCTTC. Its protein is CASSPGGGDGGYTF. Based on the CDR3 plus reference TRBV11-2 and TRBJ1-2, the full variable domain is EAGVAQSPRYKIIEKRQSVAFWCNPISGHATLYWYQQILGQGPKLLIQFQNNGVVDDSQLPKDRFSAERLKGVDSTLKIQPAKLEDSAVYLCASSPGGGDGGYTFGSGTRLTVV.

This chain uses TRBV7-3 with TRBJ2-2; 8 bases agree with TRBD2. Germline trimming cut 2 bases from V and 7 bases from J; bases unmatched to any gene: 6. Germline loops: CDR1 SGHTA, CDR2 FQGTGA. The CDR3 has 15 residues. This chain's CDR3 is CASSLYGRAGGELFF. The CDR3 bases are TGTGCCAGCAGCTTATACGGGAGGGCCGGCGGGGAGCTGTTTTTT.

The chain employs TRBV6-5 and TRBJ1-2, with 11 bases identical to TRBD1. The CDR3 loop spans 14 amino acids. Germline V gives CDR1 MNHEY, CDR2 SVGAGI. With 8 bases clipped from V and 3 bases from J, the junction kept 5 bases outside the gene matches. CDR3 in DNA: TGTGCCAGCCGGGACAGGGGGTTGGACTATGGCTACACCTTC. Its protein product is CASRDRGLDYGYTF.

V usage is TRBV5-1 and J usage is TRBJ2-7; tentative D call: TRBD1 (6 bases). CDR1 is SGHRS, CDR2 YFSETQ, per germline. Deletions cut 5 bases from V and 0 bases from J, with 15 bases between. The CDR3 spans 15 residues. The CDR3 loop reads CASSQQGPSSYEQYF. CDR3 nucleotide sequence: TGCGCCAGCAGTCAACAGGGTCCCTCCTCCTACGAGCAGTACTTC. Full variable domain (outside the CDR3, taken from reference TRBV5-1 and TRBJ2-7): KAGVTQTPRYLIKTRGQQVTLSCSPISGHRSVSWYQQTPGQGLQFLFEYFSETQRNKGNFPGRFSGRQFSNSRSEMNVSTLELGDSALYLCASSQQGPSSYEQYFGPGTRLTVT.

The V gene is TRBV28, the J gene TRBJ2-7; TRBD2 agrees at 9 bases. Per the germline V gene, CDR1 is MDHEN and CDR2 is SYDVKM. This CDR3 contains 15 residues. V was pared by 2 bases and J by 2 bases, with 4 bases of the junction left unmatched. In DNA, the CDR3 is TGTGCCAGCAGTTTACAAGCGGGAGGAGCCTACGAGCAGTACTTC. Translating gives CASSLQAGGAYEQYF.

The chain recombines TRBV7-6 with TRBJ2-3, with D possibly being TRBD2 (5 bases). Trimming took off 5 bases at V and 0 bases at J, with 21 bases between the two ends. Germline CDR1 and CDR2: SGHVS and FNYEAQ. The length of the CDR3 is 18 residues. CDR3 nucleotide sequence: TGTGCCAGCAGCCCCTCACCTCGGGAACACCCGAGCACAGATACGCAGTATTTT. It specifies CASSPSPREHPSTDTQYF.

The rearrangement joins TRBV5-1 to TRBJ1-2, with TRBD1 matching over 10 bases. J lost 5 bases, V lost 4 bases, and 8 bases had no gene match. Per the germline V gene, CDR1 is SGHRS and CDR2 is YFSETQ. The CDR3 is made up of 15 amino acids. The CDR3 DNA follows: TGCGCCAGCAGCGAAGACAGGGGGCTGGAATATGGCTACACCTTC. This translates into CASSEDRGLEYGYTF.

The rearrangement links TRBV20-1 to TRBJ1-5; the D is unclear. The CDR3 is 14 amino acids. CDR1 and CDR2 (germline): DFQATT, SNEGSKA (reference sequence). V gave up 3 bases and J gave up 0 bases, with 9 bases separating them. DNA of the CDR3: TGCAGTGCTAGTCCCCAGGTTAGCAATCAGCCCCAGCATTTT. This gives the protein CSASPQVSNQPQHF.

The chain links TRBV9 to TRBJ2-3, with 7 bases fitting TRBD2. V lost 0 bases and J lost 5; bases outside the gene matches: 6. Germline lookup yields CDR1 SGDLS and CDR2 YYNGEE. The CDR3 spans 15 residues. CDR3 bases: TGTGCCAGCAGCGTAGGGCAGGGAGGGATAGATACGCAGTATTTT. This gives the protein CASSVGQGGIDTQYF. Supplemented by reference TRBV9 and TRBJ2-3, the full variable domain reads DSGVTQTPKHLITATGQRVTLRCSPRSGDLSVYWYQQSLDQGLQFLIQYYNGEERAKGNILERFSAQQFPDLHSELNLSSLELGDSALYFCASSVGQGGIDTQYFGPGTRLTVL.

The V call is TRBV6-5, the J call TRBJ1-2; D unclear. CDR3 length: 13 residues. Germline V gives CDR1 MNHEY, CDR2 SVGAGI. The ends were cut back, 8 bases at V and 1 base at J, with 11 bases in the middle. CDR3 DNA sequence: TGTGCCAGCGGCGTACAGAGTAACTATGGCTACACCTTC. Its translation: CASGVQSNYGYTF.

The chain links TRBV6-6 to TRBJ1-1; possible D gene TRBD1, 5 bases. V lost 10 bases and J lost 10, with 22 bases in between. This CDR3 has 13 amino acids. Germline CDR1 is MNHNY and CDR2 is SVGAGI (reference sequence). In DNA, the CDR3 is TGTGCCACCATCAGGGAGGTTCTCCGGGTAGCTTTCTTT. Residues: CATIREVLRVAFF.

The chain is built from TRBV19 and TRBJ1-1; 7 bases are a match to TRBD1. Trimming cost V 5 bases and J 0 bases; bases outside gene matches: 6. The CDR3 has 15 residues. The germline V gene has CDR1 LNHDA and CDR2 SQIVND (reference sequence). CDR3 loop: CASSETGIVNTEAFF. Here the CDR3 DNA reads TGTGCCAGTAGTGAGACAGGGATTGTGAACACTGAAGCTTTCTTT.

This chain uses TRBV10-2 with TRBJ2-1, with TRBD2 matching 10 bases. V lost 2 bases to trimming and J lost 7 bases; unmatched junction nucleotides: 8. Germline assignment: CDR1 WSHSY and CDR2 SAAADI. The CDR3 sequence is 16 residues long. CDR3 DNA: TGCGCCAGCAGTGAGCCGGGGACTAGCGTAGTAAATGAGCAGTTCTTC. It codes for CASSEPGTSVVNEQFF.

DNA of the CDR3: TGTGCCAGCAGGGTCGTCGGGGGGGCCTACGAGCAGTACTTC. Translating gives CASRVVGGAYEQYF. The rearrangement joins TRBV6-5 to TRBJ2-7, with TRBD2 matching over 8 bases. Looked up from germline, CDR1 is MNHEY and CDR2 is SVGAGI. The CDR3 runs to 14 residues. Trimming at V came to 6 bases and at J to 2 bases, leaving 6 bases not matched to a gene.

The J gene is TRBJ2-2, the V gene TRBV3-1 (or the pseudogene TRBV3-2); 7 positions agree with TRBD2. From germline, CDR1 is LGHDT and CDR2 YNNKEL (reference sequence). The CDR3 runs to 16 residues. Germline trimming cut 4 bases from V and 7 bases from J; bases unmatched to any gene: 12. The CDR3 loop reads CASSRTAGRVGGELFF. Here the CDR3 DNA reads TGTGCCAGCAGCCGCACAGCGGGACGAGTAGGCGGGGAGCTGTTTTTT.

The V gene is TRBV6-5, the J gene TRBJ1-1; D might be TRBD1 (5 bases). The CDR3 is made up of 16 amino acids. V shed 0 bases and J shed 6 bases, with 17 bases lying between them. CDR1 is MNHEY, CDR2 SVGAGI, per germline. Written as DNA, the CDR3 is TGTGCCAGCAGTTACTCGTTAGGGGTAGGTCGATCTGAAGCTTTCTTT. Translated, it gives CASSYSLGVGRSEAFF.

V gene TRBV28 combines with J gene TRBJ1-5; no firm D call. The V end was cut by 6 bases, the J end by 3 bases, with 9 bases between. The CDR3 is made up of 13 amino acids. CDR1 MDHEN and CDR2 SYDVKM come from the germline V gene. In DNA, the CDR3 is TGTGCCAGCAGGGGGAGTTTCAATCAGCCCCAGCATTTT. This codes for CASRGSFNQPQHF.

The chain joins TRBV4-1 to TRBJ2-1, with 15 bases identical to TRBD2. V gave up 0 bases and J gave up 4 bases; unmatched junction bases: 10. CDR3 length: 20 residues. Germline-derived CDR1 and CDR2 are MGHRA and YSYEKL. The CDR3 sequence is CASSQDRTSGRVALYNEQFF. In DNA, the CDR3 is TGCGCCAGCAGCCAAGATAGGACTAGCGGGAGGGTAGCCTTATACAATGAGCAGTTCTTC.

This sequence joins TRBV7-2 and TRBJ2-1; 14 nucleotides align to TRBD2. The CDR3 is made up of 17 amino acids. The germline gives CDR1 SGHTA, CDR2 FQGNSA. Trimming took 5 bases from V and 8 from J; bases not matched to a gene: 11. CDR3 protein: CASSPRLAGGPAYEQFF. DNA of the CDR3: TGTGCCAGCAGCCCCCGACTAGCGGGAGGGCCTGCGTATGAGCAGTTCTTC.